This TCR beta chain was retrieved from a study of cytomegalovirus exposure and HLA in healthy donors. Study details: Approximately 80 million unique TCRs from HLA-typed donors were held in an early data release.

Vbeta (60) and Jbeta (13) primers were used in the PCR. Generated by immunoSEQ multiplex PCR, the TCRdb table keeps only in-frame clones and is missing some. The top ten clones hold roughly 4.5% of a sample with approximately 150,000 clones, roughly 77% of them seen once. V was shortened by 5 bases and J by 3 bases, with 12 bases between the two germline ends. Germline CDR1 is SGHDT and CDR2 is YYEEEE. The CDR3 covers 14 residues. A word on this clone: Its matching antigen is unknown.

Overall study findings and caveats: HLA allele associations emerged for some 16,000 TCR beta sequences in a later analysis, at 0.05 false discovery rate. TCR beta sequences reportedly predicted the HLA-A and HLA-B alleles of most subjects accurately. There was a cluster of highly shared sequence variants that was likely a sequencing artifact.

The receptor was isolated from a young man in good health and CMV-seropositive. This chain joins TRBV5-6 and TRBJ1-5; D may be TRBD1 (6 bases). Material: PBMCs. This CDR3 reads CASSLAGDNQPQHF. The CDR3 coding sequence is TGTGCCAGCAGTCTGGCAGGGGACAATCAGCCCCAGCATTTT.